What follows are 21 T cell receptor beta chains derived from one specimen sequenced in a study of blood T cells in healthy people across ages. Combining a sample-barcoded 5' primer with a J-beta primer mix, a second PCR ran for roughly 6 to 11 cycles. One entry per CDR3 protein results from TCRdb running MiXCR on the 5' RACE reads. The sample lists 500,000 to 650,000 distinct CDR3 sequences, about a quarter occurring once. These data were also reused for a study on T cells of mothers and their children.

Sequenced input: blood. The receptors originated from a boy aged 2-9 years in good health.

About this clonotype itself: Sequence at one end of the junction differs from germline and may be a read error. The rearrangement links TRBV7-2 to TRBJ1-3, with D possibly TRBD1 on 6 matching bases. The CDR3 has 14 residues. Germline assignment: CDR1 SGHTA and CDR2 FQGNSA. CDR3 protein: CASSRNRAGNTVYF. In nucleotides, the CDR3 is TGTGCCAGCAGCCGTAACAGGGCCGGAAACACCGTATATTTT.

The genes are TRBV3-1 and TRBJ2-4; 7 nucleotides agree with TRBD2. The germline V gene has CDR1 LGHDT and CDR2 YNNKEL (reference sequence). V lost 0 bases and J lost 4; bases outside the gene matches: 6. This CDR3 has 16 residues. The CDR3: CASSQDRVGGKNIQYF. The CDR3, as DNA: TGTGCCAGCAGCCAAGATCGAGTGGGGGGGAAAAACATTCAGTACTTC.

This chain links TRBV7-9 with TRBJ1-2, with a weak D call TRBD1 (6 bases). Germline V CDR1 and CDR2: SEHNR, FQNEAQ (reference sequence). This CDR3 comprises 14 residues. V gave up 2 bases and J gave up 6 bases, with 13 bases separating them. The CDR3 sequence: CASSLKVQGHGYTF. CDR3 DNA sequence: TGTGCCAGCAGCTTAAAGGTACAGGGCCATGGCTACACCTTC. Together with reference TRBV7-9 and TRBJ1-2, the CDR3 gives the full variable domain: DTGVSQNPRHKITKRGQNVTFRCDPISEHNRLYWYRQTLGQGPEFLTYFQNEAQLEKSRLLSDRFSAERPKGSFSTLEIQRTEQGDSAMYLCASSLKVQGHGYTFGSGTRLTVV.

The genes are TRBV6-5 and TRBJ2-5, with TRBD2 matching over 9 bases. This CDR3 has 18 amino acids. V trimming: 4 bases; J trimming: 5 bases; junction bases outside the gene matches: 17. CDR1 MNHEY and CDR2 SVGAGI come from the germline V gene. The CDR3 loop reads CASSLLSGLAYEGETQYF. DNA for the CDR3: TGTGCCAGCAGTTTGCTTTCGGGACTAGCCTACGAGGGGGAGACCCAGTACTTC.

The genes are TRBV5-1 and TRBJ2-7; weak D call: TRBD1 (6 bases). Germline-derived CDR1 and CDR2 are SGHRS and YFSETQ. This CDR3 comprises 15 residues. V was shortened by 5 bases and J by 0 bases, with 15 bases between the two germline ends. CDR3 DNA: TGCGCCAGCAGATTGACAGGTTTTAGCTCCTACGAGCAGTACTTC. Its protein is CASRLTGFSSYEQYF.

In nucleotides, the CDR3 is TGTGCCAGCAGCCGAGACAGGGGGTACGAGACCCAGTACTTC. This encodes CASSRDRGYETQYF. This sequence joins TRBV7-6 and TRBJ2-5; TRBD1 matches at 9 bases. Germline V gene lookup returns CDR1 SGHVS and CDR2 FNYEAQ. Trimming cost V 5 bases and J 5 bases; bases outside gene matches: 6. This CDR3 has 14 residues.

The chain couples TRBV2 to TRBJ1-1; D remains ambiguous. The CDR3 consists of 10 residues. Germline loops: CDR1 SNHLY, CDR2 FYNNEI. V lost 8 bases, J lost 7 bases, and 8 bases lay in between. The CDR3 loop reads CASSIGEAFF. CDR3 in DNA: TGTGCCAGCTCCATAGGTGAAGCTTTCTTT.

The chain is built from TRBV2 and TRBJ1-2; tentatively, D is TRBD1 (5 bases). Trimming took 3 bases from V and 0 from J, leaving 11 bases between them. The CDR3 totals 15 residues. CDR1 is SNHLY and CDR2 is FYNNEI in the germline V gene. The CDR3 DNA reads TGTGCCAGCAGTGAGGAGGGGCTTTCTAACTATGGCTACACCTTC. Translation gives CASSEEGLSNYGYTF.

This clonotype was counted at least ten times. V usage is TRBV10-3 and J usage is TRBJ2-7; 7 bases line up with TRBD2. The germline V gene encodes CDR1 ENHRY and CDR2 SYGVKD. Trimming took 5 bases from V and 4 from J; bases not matched to a gene: 11. The CDR3 has 15 residues. The CDR3 loop reads CAISPTSRPPYEQYF. CDR3 bases: TGTGCCATCAGTCCGACTAGCCGTCCGCCTTACGAGCAGTACTTC.

The rearrangement uses TRBV6-2 or TRBV6-3 and TRBJ2-2; unclear D gene. Germline loops: CDR1 MNHEY, CDR2 SVGEGT. There are 16 residues in the CDR3. V shed 6 bases and J shed 0 bases, with 14 bases lying between them. In DNA, the CDR3 is TGTGCCAGCAGAAGACGAAGAGGAGCGAACACCGGGGAGCTGTTTTTT. Residues: CASRRRRGANTGELFF.

The chain is built from TRBV7-8 and TRBJ2-3, with TRBD2 matching 7 bases. The CDR3 is 15 amino acids. The germline V gene has CDR1 SGHVS and CDR2 FQNEAQ. The V and J ends lost 2 bases and 2 bases, in that order; junction bases with no gene match: 4. CDR3 region: CASSLRDYPTDTQYF. The CDR3 bases are TGTGCCAGCAGCTTACGGGACTACCCCACAGATACGCAGTATTTT.

The chain carries TRBV12-3 or TRBV12-4 and TRBJ2-5; no definite D call. V shed 5 bases and J shed 7 bases, with 14 bases lying between them. This CDR3 spans 13 amino acids. The CDR3 nucleotides are TGTGCCAGCAGTGCACAAAGACCCGGGACCCAGTACTTC. Its translation is CASSAQRPGTQYF.

This clonotype was counted between two and nine times. This chain uses TRBV2 with TRBJ2-3; 9 nucleotides agree with TRBD2. V shed 2 bases, J shed 3 bases, and the junction held 9 bases outside the gene matches. Germline V gives CDR1 SNHLY, CDR2 FYNNEI. CDR3 size: 17 residues. The CDR3 is CASSEIGSGGLTDTQYF. CDR3 in DNA: TGTGCCAGCAGTGAAATCGGTAGCGGGGGTTTGACAGATACGCAGTATTTT.

The chain recombines TRBV10-3 with TRBJ1-4; the D gene is possibly TRBD1 (5 bases). CDR1 is ENHRY and CDR2 is SYGVKD in the germline V gene. The CDR3 totals 13 residues. Trimming removed 4 bases from V and 7 bases from J, with 10 bases in between. Here the CDR3 reads CAISGGIVEKLFF. CDR3 DNA: TGTGCCATCAGTGGGGGCATCGTTGAAAAACTGTTTTTT.

This clonotype was seen a few times. The CDR3, as DNA: TGTGCCAGCTCACACCGGGACAGGAATGAAAAACTGTTTTTT. It yields the protein CASSHRDRNEKLFF. The chain carries TRBV18 and TRBJ1-4, with 8 nucleotides matching TRBD1. The length of the CDR3 is 14 residues. The V gene end was trimmed by 4 bases and the J gene end by 5 bases; junction bases not matched to a gene: 3. Germline CDR1 and CDR2: KGHSH and LQKENI.

The chain carries TRBV2 and TRBJ2-7, with 8 bases that match TRBD2. The length of the CDR3 is 13 residues. J was trimmed by 4 bases and V by 7 bases; bases with no gene match: 6. Germline CDR1 reads SNHLY; CDR2 reads FYNNEI. The CDR3 coding sequence is TGTGCCAGCAACCTAGCGGGTGGTTACGAGCAGTACTTC. The encoded protein is CASNLAGGYEQYF. Looking up the rest from reference TRBV2 and TRBJ2-7 gives the full variable domain: EPEVTQTPSHQVTQMGQEVILRCVPISNHLYFYWYRQILGQKVEFLVSFYNNEISEKSEIFDDQFSVERPDGSNFTLKIRSTKLEDSAMYFCASNLAGGYEQYFGPGTRLTVT.

The chain couples TRBV20-1 to TRBJ2-3, with D perhaps being TRBD1 or TRBD2 (7 bases each). There are 15 residues in the CDR3. With 0 bases removed from V and 3 bases from J, the gap between germline ends came to 13 bases. Germline assignment: CDR1 DFQATT and CDR2 SNEGSKA (reference sequence). CDR3 region: CSARDPQGGTDTQYF. CDR3 sequence (DNA): TGCAGTGCTAGAGATCCCCAGGGGGGGACAGATACGCAGTATTTT.

This clonotype was seen more than once but under ten times. This sequence joins TRBV5-1 and TRBJ1-1, with D perhaps matching TRBD1 (6 bases). The CDR3 consists of 16 residues. V was shortened by 4 bases and J by 3 bases, with 19 bases between the two germline ends. CDR1 and CDR2 from the germline V gene are SGHRS and YFSETQ. The CDR3 region is CASSQGQSFRDTEAFF. CDR3 in DNA: TGCGCCAGCAGCCAAGGACAGTCGTTTCGTGACACTGAAGCTTTCTTT.

V and J are TRBV5-1 and TRBJ1-1; D possibly corresponds to TRBD1 (5 bases). CDR3 length: 15 residues. Germline values: CDR1 SGHRS, CDR2 YFSETQ. V was cut by 1 base and J by 1 base, with 11 bases left in between. The CDR3 spells CASSLSPGPNTEAFF. The CDR3 DNA is TGCGCCAGCAGCTTGAGTCCGGGACCGAACACTGAAGCTTTCTTT.

This chain uses TRBV29-1 with TRBJ2-5; 8 nucleotides match TRBD1. The J call may be in error: the DNA end matches TRBJ2-7 better. The CDR3 length is 12 residues. Germline-derived CDR1 and CDR2 are SQVTM and ANQGSEA. The CDR3 reads CSVEGQAYEQYF. The CDR3 DNA reads TGCAGCGTTGAGGGACAGGCCTACGAGCAGTACTTC.

For this clonotype: One end of the junction does not line up with germline, which may come from a read error. This chain joins TRBV7-9 and TRBJ2-5; no firm D call. Per the germline V gene, CDR1 is SEHNR and CDR2 is FQNEAQ (reference sequence). This CDR3 is 13 amino acids long. CDR3 in DNA: TGTGCCTGCAGCTTAAGTGGCGAAGAGACCCAGTACTTC. This gives the protein CACSLSGEETQYF. The full variable domain, with the rest looked up from reference TRBV7-9 and TRBJ2-5, is DTGVSQNPRHKITKRGQNVTFRCDPISEHNRLYWYRQTLGQGPEFLTYFQNEAQLEKSRLLSDRFSAERPKGSFSTLEIQRTEQGDSAMYLCACSLSGEETQYFGPGTRLLVL.